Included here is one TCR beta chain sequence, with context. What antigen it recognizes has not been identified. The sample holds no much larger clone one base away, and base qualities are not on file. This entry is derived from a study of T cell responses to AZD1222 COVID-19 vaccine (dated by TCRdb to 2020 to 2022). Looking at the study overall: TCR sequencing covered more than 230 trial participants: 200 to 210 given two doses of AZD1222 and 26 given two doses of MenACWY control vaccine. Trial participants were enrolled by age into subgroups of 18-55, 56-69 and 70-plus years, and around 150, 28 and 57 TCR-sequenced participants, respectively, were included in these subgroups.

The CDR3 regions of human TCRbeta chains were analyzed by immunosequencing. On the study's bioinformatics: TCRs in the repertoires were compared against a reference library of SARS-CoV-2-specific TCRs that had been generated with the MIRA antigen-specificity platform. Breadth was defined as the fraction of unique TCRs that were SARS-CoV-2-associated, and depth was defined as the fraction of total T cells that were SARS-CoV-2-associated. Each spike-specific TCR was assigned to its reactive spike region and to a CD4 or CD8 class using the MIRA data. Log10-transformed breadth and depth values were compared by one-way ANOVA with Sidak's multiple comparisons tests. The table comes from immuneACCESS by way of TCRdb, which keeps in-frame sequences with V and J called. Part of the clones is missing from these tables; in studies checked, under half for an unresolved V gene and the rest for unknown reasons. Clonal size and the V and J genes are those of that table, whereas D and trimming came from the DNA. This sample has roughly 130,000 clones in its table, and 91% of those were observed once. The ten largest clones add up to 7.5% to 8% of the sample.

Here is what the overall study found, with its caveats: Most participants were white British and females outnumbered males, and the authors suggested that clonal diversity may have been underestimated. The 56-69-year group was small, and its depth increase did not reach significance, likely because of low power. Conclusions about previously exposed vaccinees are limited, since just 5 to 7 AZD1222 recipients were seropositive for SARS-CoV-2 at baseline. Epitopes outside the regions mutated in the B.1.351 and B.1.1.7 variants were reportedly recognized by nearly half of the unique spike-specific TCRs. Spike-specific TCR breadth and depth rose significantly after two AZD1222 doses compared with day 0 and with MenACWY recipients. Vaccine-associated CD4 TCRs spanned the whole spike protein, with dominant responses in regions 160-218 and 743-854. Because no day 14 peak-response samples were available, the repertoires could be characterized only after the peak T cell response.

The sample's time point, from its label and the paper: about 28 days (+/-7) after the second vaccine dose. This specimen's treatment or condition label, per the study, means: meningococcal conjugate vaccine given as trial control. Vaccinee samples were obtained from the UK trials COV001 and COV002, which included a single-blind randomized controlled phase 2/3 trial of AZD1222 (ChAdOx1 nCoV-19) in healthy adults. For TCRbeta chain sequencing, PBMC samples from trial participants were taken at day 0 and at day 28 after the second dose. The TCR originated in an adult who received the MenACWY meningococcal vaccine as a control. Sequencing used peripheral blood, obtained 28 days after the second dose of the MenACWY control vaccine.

The sequence in DNA is TGTGCCAGCAGCGTGGGACAGGCGAACACCGGGGAGCTGTTTTTT. Its product reads: CASSVGQANTGELFF. The chain is assembled from TRBV7-2 and TRBJ2-2, with 8 bases matching TRBD1. Reading the germline V gene gives CDR1 SGHTA and CDR2 FQGNSA. The CDR3 numbers 15 residues from cysteine through phenylalanine. The entry retains the CDR3 DNA only, 45 bases that are in frame from base 1. The V end gives up 5 bases and the J end 0 bases, leaving 2 bases in the junction not matched to a gene.